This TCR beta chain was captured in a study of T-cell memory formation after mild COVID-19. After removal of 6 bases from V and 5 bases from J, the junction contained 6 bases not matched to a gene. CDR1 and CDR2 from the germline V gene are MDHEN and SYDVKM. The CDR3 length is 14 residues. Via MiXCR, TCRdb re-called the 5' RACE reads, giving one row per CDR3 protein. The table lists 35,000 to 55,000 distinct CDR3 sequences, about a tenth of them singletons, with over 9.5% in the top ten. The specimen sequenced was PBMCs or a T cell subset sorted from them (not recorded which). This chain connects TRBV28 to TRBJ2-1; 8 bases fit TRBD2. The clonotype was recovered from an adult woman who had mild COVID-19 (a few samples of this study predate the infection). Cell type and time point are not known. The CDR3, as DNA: TGTGCCAGCAGGTCGGGACTAGGACACAATGAGCAGTTCTTC. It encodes CASRSGLGHNEQFF.